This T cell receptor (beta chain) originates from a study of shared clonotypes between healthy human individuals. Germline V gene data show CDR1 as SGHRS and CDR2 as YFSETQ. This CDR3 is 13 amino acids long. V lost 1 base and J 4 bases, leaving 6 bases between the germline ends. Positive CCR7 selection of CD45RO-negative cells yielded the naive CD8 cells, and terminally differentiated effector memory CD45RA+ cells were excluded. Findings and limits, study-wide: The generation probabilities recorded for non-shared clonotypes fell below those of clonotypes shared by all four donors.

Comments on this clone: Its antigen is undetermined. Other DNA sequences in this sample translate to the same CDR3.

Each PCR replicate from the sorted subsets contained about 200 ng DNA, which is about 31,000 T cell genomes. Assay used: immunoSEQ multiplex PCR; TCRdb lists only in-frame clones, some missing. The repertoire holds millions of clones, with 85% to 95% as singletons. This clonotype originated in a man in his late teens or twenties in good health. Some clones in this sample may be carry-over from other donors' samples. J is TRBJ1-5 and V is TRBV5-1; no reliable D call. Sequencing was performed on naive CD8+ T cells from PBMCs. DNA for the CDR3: TGCGCCAGCAGCTTGTTGGGGAATCAGCCCCAGCATTTT. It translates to CASSLLGNQPQHF.